What follows are 29 T cell receptor beta chains derived from one specimen sequenced in a study of cytomegalovirus exposure and HLA in healthy donors. The PCR had 60 Vbeta and 13 Jbeta primers. Some clones are missing from TCRdb's copy, which holds only in-frame ones; the method was immunoSEQ multiplex PCR. The sample has 95,000 to 110,000 clones; around 85% are singletons. Input material: PBMCs. Source of these receptors: a young man in good health and CMV-seronegative.

The genes are TRBV11-2 and TRBJ1-2, with D perhaps TRBD1 (6 bases). The CDR3 sequence is 15 residues long. The germline V gene encodes CDR1 SGHAT and CDR2 FQNNGV. Trimming cost V 2 bases and J 4 bases, with 14 bases left between them. CDR3 coding DNA: TGTGCCAGCAGCTTACGTCTCGGCAGGGGCTATGGCTACACCTTC. Encoded protein: CASSLRLGRGYGYTF.

The V gene is TRBV19, the J gene TRBJ2-5; 8 nucleotides match TRBD2. CDR3 length: 14 amino acids. Germline CDR1 LNHDA, CDR2 SQIVND (reference sequence). The trim removed 4 bases at V and 8 bases at J, leaving 9 bases unmatched. The CDR3 DNA is TGTGCCAGTAGTACGGGACTAGGGGAGGGAACCCAGTACTTC. Translating gives CASSTGLGEGTQYF.

The chain employs TRBV19 and TRBJ2-7; D is uncertain. Between the trimmed V and J ends, which lost 3 bases and 6 bases, there was a span of 9 bases. Per germline, CDR1 LNHDA and CDR2 SQIVND (reference sequence). The CDR3 contains 12 residues. The CDR3 is CASSMDRSEQYF. CDR3 coding DNA: TGTGCCAGTAGTATGGATCGGAGCGAGCAGTACTTC.

The chain combines TRBV30 with TRBJ2-1; the match to TRBD2 covers 11 bases. Germline CDR1 reads GTSNPN; CDR2 reads SVGIG (reference sequence). CDR3 length: 18 amino acids. The V segment lost 0 bases and the J segment 6 bases; nucleotides outside the gene matches: 13. The CDR3 here is CAWSVKETSGNSGNEQFF. The CDR3 DNA reads TGTGCCTGGAGTGTAAAGGAGACTAGCGGGAACTCGGGCAATGAGCAGTTCTTC.

The table lists this clone with a count of one. The chain has TRBV18 and TRBJ1-4; D uncertain. The germline V gene has CDR1 KGHSH and CDR2 LQKENI. The CDR3 consists of 13 residues. The V end was cut by 6 bases, the J end by 3 bases, with 8 bases between. The CDR3 here is CASSTGSNEKLFF. The DNA of the CDR3 is TGTGCCAGCTCCACGGGGTCTAATGAAAAACTGTTTTTT.

V gene TRBV27 combines with J gene TRBJ2-3; 7 positions agree with TRBD2. Losses at the gene ends were 3 bases for V and 3 bases for J; bases not matched to a gene: 3. CDR3 length: 14 residues. Per germline, CDR1 MNHEY and CDR2 SMNVEV (reference sequence). The CDR3 sequence: CASSLVGRTDTQYF. The CDR3 DNA follows: TGTGCCAGCAGTTTGGTCGGGAGGACAGATACGCAGTATTTT.

The V gene is TRBV25-1, the J gene TRBJ1-5; no reliable D call. The germline CDR1 and CDR2 sequences are MGHDK and SYGVNS. V was trimmed by 5 bases and J by 0 bases, leaving 11 bases between them. This CDR3 has 15 amino acids. The CDR3 sequence is CASSPAGHSNQPQHF. CDR3 coding DNA: TGTGCCAGCAGTCCGGCAGGTCATAGCAATCAGCCCCAGCATTTT.

This clone was seen a single time. The V and J genes are TRBV6-1 and TRBJ2-1; possible D gene TRBD2, 6 bases. Germline CDR1 reads MNHNS; CDR2 reads SASEGT. V gave up 2 bases and J gave up 8 bases, with 10 bases separating them. CDR3 length equals 13 residues. CDR3 coding DNA: TGTGCCAGCAGTGAAAGGAGGGGATATGAGCAGTTCTTC. It specifies CASSERRGYEQFF.

The chain uses TRBV18 and TRBJ1-4; D is undetermined. The CDR3 loop spans 14 amino acids. Trimming pared 3 bases from V and 8 bases from J, leaving 13 bases between. The germline gives CDR1 KGHSH, CDR2 LQKENI. CDR3 loop: CASSPGGGREKLFF. In DNA, the CDR3 is TGTGCCAGCTCACCGGGAGGAGGGCGCGAAAAACTGTTTTTT.

The genes are TRBV30 and TRBJ1-2, with a weak D call TRBD1 (5 bases). With 3 bases removed from V and 8 bases from J, the gap between germline ends came to 13 bases. CDR1 is GTSNPN, CDR2 SVGIG, per germline (reference sequence). CDR3 size: 12 residues. The CDR3 nucleotides are TGTGCCTGGAGAACCGGCCAGGGAGGCTACACCTTC. This encodes CAWRTGQGGYTF.

This chain joins TRBV18 and TRBJ2-5; D uncertain. There are 14 residues in the CDR3. Germline V gene data show CDR1 as KGHSH and CDR2 as LQKENI. Trimming pared 7 bases from V and 2 bases from J, leaving 14 bases between. CDR3 region: CASFRGAGQETQYF. Written as DNA, the CDR3 is TGTGCCAGCTTCCGTGGCGCAGGACAAGAGACCCAGTACTTC. Supplemented by reference TRBV18 and TRBJ2-5, the full variable domain reads NAGVMQNPRHLVRRRGQEARLRCSPMKGHSHVYWYRQLPEEGLKFMVYLQKENIIDESGMPKERFSAEFPKEGPSILRIQQVVRGDSAAYFCASFRGAGQETQYFGPGTRLLVL.

The chain recombines TRBV4-2 with TRBJ2-3, with TRBD2 identical over 7 bases. There are 14 residues in the CDR3. V trimming: 1 base; J trimming: 6 bases; junction bases outside the gene matches: 4. Germline values: CDR1 LGHNA, CDR2 YNFKEQ. The CDR3 DNA reads as TGTGCCAGCAGCCAAGGTGGGGGGGTTGATACGCAGTATTTT. The encoded protein is CASSQGGGVDTQYF.

In this sample, this clone turned up a few times. The chain links TRBV6-1 to TRBJ2-7; TRBD2 matches 7 bases. The CDR3 length is 13 residues. Trimming cost V 8 bases and J 3 bases; bases outside gene matches: 7. The germline gives CDR1 MNHNS, CDR2 SASEGT. In DNA, the CDR3 is TGTGCCAGCCAAAGGGACTACGTCTACGAGCAGTACTTC. Translating gives CASQRDYVYEQYF.

In nucleotides, the CDR3 is TGCGCCAGCAGCTTAAACAGGGGGAATACGCAGTATTTT. This translates into CASSLNRGNTQYF. This chain joins TRBV5-1 and TRBJ2-3; TRBD1 agrees at 8 bases. There are 13 residues in the CDR3. V shed 2 bases and J 7 bases; nucleotides not matched to a gene: 3. The germline V gene encodes CDR1 SGHRS and CDR2 YFSETQ.

The chain joins TRBV29-1 to TRBJ2-1; TRBD1 might be the D (6 bases). Germline V CDR1 and CDR2: SQVTM, ANQGSEA. CDR3 length: 17 amino acids. V was pared by 2 bases and J by 5 bases, with 22 bases between. The CDR3 DNA reads TGCAGCGTTGAAATGTCTGGGTCGCAGGGGAAGAACAATGAGCAGTTCTTC. Protein: CSVEMSGSQGKNNEQFF.

V usage is TRBV19 and J usage is TRBJ1-1, with 11 bases matching TRBD1. The CDR3 contains 14 residues. V trimming: 9 bases; J trimming: 3 bases; junction bases outside the gene matches: 6. Germline CDR1 reads LNHDA; CDR2 reads SQIVND (reference sequence). The CDR3 protein is CASNRDRGDTEAFF. DNA for the CDR3: TGTGCCAGCAACCGGGACAGGGGGGACACTGAAGCTTTCTTT.

This chain's CDR3 is CASTISVHGKYGYTF. The CDR3 DNA is TGTGCCAGCACCATAAGCGTACACGGAAAATATGGCTACACCTTC. The chain couples TRBV6-5 to TRBJ1-2; D not certain. With 7 bases removed from V and 5 bases from J, the gap between germline ends came to 20 bases. CDR1 is MNHEY and CDR2 is SVGAGI in the germline V gene. The CDR3 sequence is 15 residues long.

The chain is built from TRBV7-7 and TRBJ1-2; 10 bases line up with TRBD1. Germline-derived CDR1 and CDR2 are SSHAT and FNYEAQ (reference sequence). The CDR3 extends over 13 amino acids. For the CDR3, the DNA is TGTGCTATTCTTCCGGGACAGGGGTATGGCTACACCTTC. Translated: CAILPGQGYGYTF.

This clone came up a few times. J is TRBJ1-5 and V is TRBV6-1; a weak D match, TRBD1 (6 bases). V lost 3 bases and J 4 bases, leaving 13 bases between the germline ends. Germline CDR1 MNHNS, CDR2 SASEGT. CDR3 length: 15 amino acids. The CDR3 sequence: CASSDHRDGNQPQHF. Written as DNA, the CDR3 is TGTGCCAGCAGTGATCACAGGGACGGTAATCAGCCCCAGCATTTT.

The chain links TRBV28 to TRBJ2-6, with D perhaps matching TRBD1 (5 bases). The CDR3 is 20 amino acids. Looked up from germline, CDR1 is MDHEN and CDR2 is SYDVKM. V dropped 3 bases and J dropped 4 bases, with 25 bases sitting between them. The CDR3 nucleotides are TGTGCCAGCAGTTTCCCGCAATGGGGCCTATTAGGATCCGGGGCCAACGTCCTGACTTTC. Encoded protein: CASSFPQWGLLGSGANVLTF.

The V call is TRBV7-9, the J call TRBJ2-3, with TRBD2 identical over 10 bases. The CDR3 is 15 residues long. Per the germline V gene, CDR1 is SEHNR and CDR2 is FQNEAQ (reference sequence). V lost 4 bases and J lost 5; bases outside the gene matches: 6. Here the CDR3 reads CASSSTSGVQDTQYF. Here the CDR3 DNA reads TGTGCCAGCAGCTCCACTAGCGGGGTTCAAGATACGCAGTATTTT.

This clone was counted once. The V call is TRBV30, the J call TRBJ2-5, with D tentatively TRBD1 (7 bases). This CDR3 spans 12 amino acids. V shed 8 bases and J shed 1 base, with 11 bases lying between them. From germline, CDR1 is GTSNPN and CDR2 SVGIG (reference sequence). The CDR3 nucleotides read TGTGCCACCCAGGGGGGCCAAGAGACCCAGTACTTC. It encodes CATQGGQETQYF.

CDR3 residues: CSVGGGYLVEQYF. CDR3 nucleotides: TGCAGCGTGGGGGGAGGGTACTTAGTGGAGCAGTACTTC. The genes are TRBV29-1 and TRBJ2-7; 7 bases match TRBD2. V lost 6 bases and J lost 7; bases outside the gene matches: 12. Germline lookup yields CDR1 SQVTM and CDR2 ANQGSEA. This CDR3 is 13 amino acids long.

The chain combines TRBV29-1 with TRBJ2-5, with 8 positions matching TRBD1. Germline-derived CDR1 and CDR2 are SQVTM and ANQGSEA. The CDR3 sequence is 13 residues long. V shed 5 bases, J shed 4 bases, and the junction held 6 bases outside the gene matches. CDR3 bases: TGCAGCGTTCGGGACAGGTTGGGAGAGACCCAGTACTTC. Amino acid sequence: CSVRDRLGETQYF.

The V gene is TRBV7-9, the J gene TRBJ2-3; D may be TRBD2 (5 bases). Germline CDR1 reads SEHNR; CDR2 reads FQNEAQ (reference sequence). There are 15 residues in the CDR3. Trimming cost V 1 base and J 10 bases, with 18 bases left between them. The CDR3 region has the DNA TGTGCCAGCAGCTTAGGAGGGCGCCCCAAGTCGGCGCAGTATTTT. It specifies CASSLGGRPKSAQYF.

As concerns this clone: Other DNA sequences in the same sample also yield this CDR3. The CDR3 is CASSPRGTEAFF. In nucleotides, the CDR3 is TGTGCCAGCAGCCCCAGGGGAACTGAAGCTTTCTTT. This chain links TRBV13 with TRBJ1-1; the D gene is possibly TRBD1 (6 bases). Germline V gives CDR1 PRHDT, CDR2 FYEKMQ (reference sequence). Trimming shortened V by 5 bases and J by 5 bases, and 9 bases separated the two germline ends. The CDR3 length is 12 residues.

The V gene is TRBV25-1, the J gene TRBJ2-2; D uncertain. The CDR3 contains 12 residues. Trimming stripped 9 bases from V and 7 bases from J, with 12 bases between. In germline, CDR1 is MGHDK, CDR2 SYGVNS. This CDR3 reads CASCSLRGELFF. The CDR3 nucleotides read TGTGCCAGTTGTAGCCTGCGCGGGGAGCTGTTTTTT.

The chain has TRBV6-5 and TRBJ2-3; 8 bases line up with TRBD2. Germline V gives CDR1 MNHEY, CDR2 SVGAGI. With V trimmed by 3 bases and J by 1 base, 3 bases remained unmatched. The CDR3 sequence is 15 residues long. CDR3 DNA sequence: TGTGCCAGCAGTTATATGCGGGAGGGCACAGATACGCAGTATTTT. Its translation is CASSYMREGTDTQYF.

The chain has TRBV11-2 and TRBJ1-1, with no clear D. V shed 6 bases and J shed 1 base, with 6 bases lying between them. This CDR3 spans 12 amino acids. Germline CDR1 is SGHAT and CDR2 is FQNNGV. The CDR3 reads CASRHKNTEAFF. In DNA, the CDR3 is TGTGCCAGCAGGCACAAGAACACTGAAGCTTTCTTT.